The TCR beta chain described here comes from a study of T cells in Graves' hyperthyroidism and ophthalmopathy (dated 2019 in TCRdb). Broadly, across the study: Peripheral blood samples were taken at initial diagnosis, before any treatment was given. TCR V-J signatures able to tell the groups apart were searched for in a discovery cohort of 95 or so patients, of whom over 40 had Graves' ophthalmopathy and 57 had stable Graves' hyperthyroidism. An independent validation cohort of 18 to 20 hyperthyroidism patients and about 15 patients who later progressed to ophthalmopathy tested prospective prediction of ophthalmopathy. The approximately 100 discovery patients were randomly divided into training and test sets at a 7:3 ratio. The study also compared thyroid tissue and blood T-cell repertoires from several Graves' hyperthyroidism patients. After blood sampling, hyperthyroidism patients were treated with methimazole at a starting dose of 30 mg daily, and ophthalmopathy patients were treated with high-dose intravenous methylprednisolone. The paper reports TCR Vbeta CDR3 sequencing of 140 or so peripheral blood samples: under 45 ophthalmopathy, approximately 74 hyperthyroidism and approximately 17 progressor patients.

Findings and caveats that apply to the study as a whole: Sample size was not statistically predetermined, and investigators were not blinded to group allocation. In validation, the model predicted progression to ophthalmopathy with around 71% sensitivity and about 73% specificity, a median of 6.5 months before onset. Blood samples also contained most of the expanded thyroid clonotypes (frequency above 0.001), which suggests that blood repertoires may reflect thyroid immune responses. Ophthalmopathy was separated from stable hyperthyroidism by a 13 V-J signature model, with 85% to 90% sensitivity and about 81% specificity obtained in cross-validation and 80%/75% obtained in testing.

A patient counted as having stable Graves' hyperthyroidism if no progression to ophthalmopathy occurred over 18 months of follow-up. Hyperthyroidism patients were aged 18 to 65 years and newly diagnosed, with disease duration of less than 2 months. The study excluded patients with uncontrolled infections, other autoimmune diseases, pregnancy or lactation. Diagnoses were based on clinical symptoms, serum thyroxine and TRAb, thyroid ultrasound and orbital computed tomography. PBMCs were separated from roughly 9.3 ml of fresh peripheral blood using Ficoll-Paque density gradient centrifugation. Total RNA was extracted using Trizol reagent, and RNA quality was assessed on an Agilent 2100 Bioanalyzer. The TCR beta CDR3 regions were amplified from RNA transcripts. The first round of RT-PCR for the TCR CDR3 was performed with the HTBI primer set and the Qiagen OneStep RT-PCR kit. The libraries were constructed in a second round of multiplex PCR and then size-selected and purified. Sequencing of the libraries was done on an Illumina HiSeq2000 using paired-end 100 bp reads. As for the original processing: SOAPnuke was used to process the raw data, with reads discarded if the reads contained adapters or uncalled bases, had a mean Phred below 15, or lacked an exact constant-primer or identifier match. High-quality paired reads were merged with COPE v1.2.5, and unique nucleotide sequences were defined as clonotypes. Clonotypes were aligned to IMGT TRBV, TRBD and TRBJ reference segments using MiTCR v1.1. Only V-J combinations with frequency above 0.0001, covering 99.2% of repertoires, were analysed. The TCS score was defined as the ratio of F50 (clonal expansion) to E x V (chaos), calculated using BLOSUM62-based TCRdist between CDR3 peptides within each V-J. Welch's t-statistics and random forest reduced around 510 V-J features to 13, which were used in a naive Bayes classifier (R e1071). TCRdb reprocessing: public reads trimmed at Q25 with fastp, clones called with MiXCR, in-frame beta chains kept. Identical CDR3 protein sequences are pooled into one entry, listed with their most common genes and DNA. TCRdb's processing, not the authors', yielded these V and J calls. A total of about 570,000 distinct CDR3 sequences appear in this sample, about 15% of them only once. Jointly, the top ten make up around 14% of the sample.

V was cut back by 5 bases and J by 1 base, leaving a gap of 12 bases between them. The CDR3 contains 15 residues, cysteine and phenylalanine counted. Of the read, only the CDR3 DNA is kept; its 45 bases are in frame from base 1. CDR1 and CDR2 are drawn from the germline V gene (reference sequence): LNHNV, YYDKDF. This clonotype was recorded at least ten times. The target of this receptor is not known. Nothing much larger sits one base from this clone, and base qualities are not available. Source material: blood. The sequence derives from a woman aged 35 to 49 with Graves' hyperthyroidism. Recombination linked TRBV15 to TRBJ1-5; possibly the D gene is TRBD1, per 6 matching bases. The DNA reads as follows: TGTGCCACCAGCGGGGTTACAGGGAGCAATCAGCCCCAGCATTTT. The translation is CATSGVTGSNQPQHF.